One sample yielded the 21 T cell receptor beta chains listed below, sequenced in a study of T cells in Graves' hyperthyroidism and ophthalmopathy. Researchers took RNA transcripts and amplified the TCR beta CDR3 regions from them. The HTBI set primed first-round TCR CDR3 RT-PCR. TCRdb recomputed calls from the multiplex PCR reads with MiXCR, one row per CDR3 protein. The sample lists about 300,000 distinct CDR3 sequences; about 25% were seen once. Sequences were obtained from blood. The receptors shown here come from a man aged 35 to 55 with Graves' hyperthyroidism that later progressed to Graves' ophthalmopathy.

The table lists this clonotype with many counts. The genes are TRBV5-1 and TRBJ1-1; 9 nucleotides match TRBD1. This CDR3 is 14 amino acids long. Germline CDR1 reads SGHRS; CDR2 reads YFSETQ. The V gene end was trimmed by 4 bases and the J gene end by 1 base; junction bases not matched to a gene: 2. The CDR3 loop is CASSGGQGNTEAFF. DNA for the CDR3: TGCGCCAGCAGCGGGGGACAGGGGAACACTGAAGCTTTCTTT. Variable domain in full (rest from reference TRBV5-1 and TRBJ1-1): KAGVTQTPRYLIKTRGQQVTLSCSPISGHRSVSWYQQTPGQGLQFLFEYFSETQRNKGNFPGRFSGRQFSNSRSEMNVSTLELGDSALYLCASSGGQGNTEAFFGQGTRLTVV.

This clonotype was detected ten times or more. The V and J genes are TRBV6-5 and TRBJ2-7; no clear D gene. The CDR3 runs 15 residues. From germline, CDR1 is MNHEY and CDR2 SVGAGI. V lost 2 bases and J 6 bases, leaving 17 bases between the germline ends. The CDR3 region is CASSYISAEFGEQYF. CDR3 nucleotide sequence: TGTGCCAGCAGTTACATCTCCGCGGAATTCGGCGAGCAGTACTTC.

This sequence joins TRBV6-1 and TRBJ1-1; D gene ambiguous. The CDR3 covers 14 residues. The ends were cut back, 6 bases at V and 3 bases at J, with 14 bases in the middle. Per germline, CDR1 MNHNS and CDR2 SASEGT. CDR3: CASSVGVADTEAFF. CDR3 nucleotides: TGTGCCAGCAGCGTTGGAGTTGCAGACACTGAAGCTTTCTTT.

This clonotype was recorded many times. V gene TRBV30 combines with J gene TRBJ2-5; TRBD2 matches at 14 bases. Trimming cost V 1 base and J 4 bases; bases outside gene matches: 8. Germline V lookup: CDR1 GTSNPN, CDR2 SVGIG (reference sequence). The CDR3 has 17 residues. This chain's CDR3 is CAWSAGLAGVLGETQYF. CDR3 sequence (DNA): TGTGCCTGGAGTGCGGGACTAGCGGGAGTTTTAGGAGAGACCCAGTACTTC.

In this sample, this clonotype turned up many times. J is TRBJ2-2 and V is TRBV6-1, with D perhaps TRBD2 (6 bases). With 6 bases removed from V and 0 bases from J, the gap between germline ends came to 11 bases. This CDR3 spans 15 amino acids. Germline assignment: CDR1 MNHNS and CDR2 SASEGT. For the CDR3, the DNA is TGTGCCAGCAGAGGCCTAGCGCCGAACACCGGGGAGCTGTTTTTT. Translated, it gives CASRGLAPNTGELFF.

The chain employs TRBV30 and TRBJ2-1, with TRBD1 as a possible D gene (5 bases). The germline gives CDR1 GTSNPN, CDR2 SVGIG (reference sequence). The V and J ends lost 0 bases and 13 bases respectively, with 7 bases between them. This CDR3 is built from 10 residues. DNA of the CDR3: TGTGCCTGGAGTGTACAGGTACAGTTCTTC. It is translated as CAWSVQVQFF.

This clonotype was seen ten or more times. This chain connects TRBV12-3 or TRBV12-4 to TRBJ2-3; weak D call: TRBD1 (6 bases). V was cut by 6 bases and J by 5 bases, with 12 bases left in between. This CDR3 has 13 residues. The CDR3 DNA sequence: TGTGCCAGCAGCCCTATAGGGGGAGATACGCAGTATTTT. Its protein product is CASSPIGGDTQYF.

The CDR3: CASSLSGRGGYEQYF. The CDR3 region has the DNA TGTGCCAGCAGTTTGTCGGGCCGGGGGGGCTACGAGCAGTACTTC. The chain employs TRBV27 and TRBJ2-7, with 8 bases that match TRBD2. Per the germline V gene, CDR1 is MNHEY and CDR2 is SMNVEV (reference sequence). J lost 3 bases, V lost 3 bases, and 7 bases had no gene match. CDR3 length equals 15 residues.

This sequence joins TRBV20-1 and TRBJ1-6; D is unresolved. The CDR3 has 12 amino acids. Trimming removed 4 bases at V and 4 bases at J, with 5 bases between. CDR1 is DFQATT and CDR2 is SNEGSKA in the germline V gene (reference sequence). In DNA form, the CDR3 reads TGCAGTGCTACGGGGTATAATTCACCCCTCCACTTT. Its translation is CSATGYNSPLHF.

This clonotype was counted at least ten times. The J gene is TRBJ2-5, the V gene TRBV20-1, with a weak D call TRBD2 (6 bases). The CDR3 runs to 12 residues. V was pared by 1 base and J by 4 bases, with 7 bases between. Germline-derived CDR1 and CDR2 are DFQATT and SNEGSKA (reference sequence). The CDR3 DNA sequence: TGCAGTGCTAGAGTCGGGGGAGAGACCCAGTACTTC. Its translation is CSARVGGETQYF.

This clonotype was recorded at least ten times. This chain joins TRBV2 and TRBJ1-5, with a weak D call TRBD1 (5 bases). The CDR3 extends over 13 amino acids. V shed 6 bases and J shed 1 base, with 7 bases lying between them. Germline-derived CDR1 and CDR2 are SNHLY and FYNNEI. In DNA, the CDR3 is TGTGCCAGCAGGACAGTAAGCAATCAGCCCCAGCATTTT. This encodes CASRTVSNQPQHF. Using reference TRBV2 and TRBJ1-5 for the parts outside the CDR3, the full variable domain is EPEVTQTPSHQVTQMGQEVILRCVPISNHLYFYWYRQILGQKVEFLVSFYNNEISEKSEIFDDQFSVERPDGSNFTLKIRSTKLEDSAMYFCASRTVSNQPQHFGDGTRLSIL.

The table lists this clonotype with many counts. The V gene is TRBV19, the J gene TRBJ2-2; 8 positions agree with TRBD2. The germline V gene has CDR1 LNHDA and CDR2 SQIVND (reference sequence). J lost 6 bases, V lost 7 bases, and 10 bases had no gene match. The CDR3 extends over 15 amino acids. The CDR3 region has the DNA TGTGCCAGTATAACTAGCGGCTTTTTGGCCGGGGAGCTGTTTTTT. It is translated as CASITSGFLAGELFF.

This clonotype was recorded many times. The V and J genes are TRBV4-2 and TRBJ1-1; D may be TRBD1 (6 bases). This CDR3 has 16 amino acids. CDR1 is LGHNA and CDR2 is YNFKEQ in the germline V gene. V dropped 0 bases and J dropped 4 bases, with 15 bases sitting between them. CDR3 sequence reads: CASSQDRGASATEAFF. Here the CDR3 DNA reads TGTGCCAGCAGCCAAGACCGGGGGGCGTCTGCCACTGAAGCTTTCTTT.

CDR3 sequence: CASNGQPQETQYF. DNA for the CDR3: TGTGCCAGCAATGGACAGCCCCAAGAGACCCAGTACTTC. The chain couples TRBV6-2 or TRBV6-3 to TRBJ2-5, with D perhaps matching TRBD1 (6 bases). This CDR3 is built from 13 residues. V was cut by 7 bases and J by 1 base, with 10 bases left in between. CDR1 is MNHEY and CDR2 is SVGEGT in the germline V gene.

This clonotype was found many times. The chain employs TRBV10-3 and TRBJ2-5; D gene unclear. Trimming left V 0 bases short and J 1 base short, with 9 bases between. Germline lookup yields CDR1 ENHRY and CDR2 SYGVKD. The CDR3 has 15 residues. The CDR3 sequence is CAISESGGIQETQYF. CDR3 bases: TGTGCCATCAGTGAGTCGGGTGGGATCCAAGAGACCCAGTACTTC.

This clonotype has at least ten counts. This rearrangement joins TRBV5-1 to TRBJ1-1; 8 nucleotides agree with TRBD1. The CDR3 is 14 residues long. V shed 3 bases, J shed 4 bases, and the junction held 5 bases outside the gene matches. Germline V lookup: CDR1 SGHRS, CDR2 YFSETQ. The CDR3 DNA is TGCGCCAGCAGCTATGGACAGGGAGGCACTGAAGCTTTCTTT. This codes for CASSYGQGGTEAFF.

This clonotype occurred many times. The V gene is TRBV6-1, the J gene TRBJ1-2, with D possibly TRBD1 on 6 matching bases. Germline CDR1 is MNHNS and CDR2 is SASEGT. The CDR3 has 13 residues. V lost 3 bases and J lost 7, with 12 bases in between. The CDR3, as DNA: TGTGCCAGCAGTGAGGACAGAGCGGGTGGCTACACCTTC. This encodes CASSEDRAGGYTF.

The sample holds many counts of this clonotype. CDR3 in DNA: TGTGCCAGCAGCCACGGTGGGACGGAGGCTTTGGGCTACACCTTC. As protein: CASSHGGTEALGYTF. The V gene is TRBV3-1, the J gene TRBJ1-2; a weak D match, TRBD1 (5 bases). Between the trimmed V and J ends, which lost 3 bases and 8 bases, there was a span of 19 bases. Germline assignment: CDR1 LGHDT and CDR2 YNNKEL (reference sequence). CDR3 size: 15 residues.

Ten or more counts support this clonotype. The rearrangement uses TRBV7-2 and TRBJ1-1, with D hard to call. Germline V lookup: CDR1 SGHTA, CDR2 FQGNSA. Trimming cost V 3 bases and J 1 base, with 9 bases left between them. The CDR3 is 14 residues long. CDR3 DNA: TGTGCCAGCAGCTTTTGGTCTCGGAACACTGAAGCTTTCTTT. Amino acid sequence: CASSFWSRNTEAFF.

This sequence joins TRBV12-3 or TRBV12-4 and TRBJ1-2; D gene uncertain. Trimming cost V 1 base and J 4 bases, with 7 bases left between them. This CDR3 has 13 residues. The CDR3 sequence: CASSLEVGYGYTF. The CDR3 DNA sequence: TGTGCCAGCAGTTTAGAAGTAGGCTATGGCTACACCTTC.

The sample holds many counts of this clonotype. V gene TRBV5-1 combines with J gene TRBJ1-6; D is ambiguous. V shed 4 bases and J shed 8 bases, with 22 bases lying between them. Germline V gives CDR1 SGHRS, CDR2 YFSETQ. The CDR3 consists of 17 residues. The DNA of the CDR3 is TGCGCCAGCAGCCCCGTGAGGACGACGGGTGGAGATTCACCCCTCCACTTT. Protein product: CASSPVRTTGGDSPLHF.